This note documents a single T cell receptor (beta chain) sequence. Per the germline V gene, CDR1 is SGHVS and CDR2 is FNYEAQ. Trimming cost V 3 bases and J 1 base, with 6 bases left between them. The CDR3 has 13 amino acids. These data belong to a study of radiation and T cells in renal cell carcinoma. Measured with immunoSEQ multiplex PCR; TCRdb has only the in-frame clones, and not every one. In the table there are around 180,000 clones, 88% of which are singletons. Described time point: blood 4 weeks post-SBRT, at nephrectomy. Treatment meaning: 15 Gy SBRT to primary tumor, nephrectomy 4 weeks later.

Sequenced material: blood, taken from a patient whose treatment included radiotherapy and nephrectomy. This sequence was found in a woman aged 45-65 years with renal cell carcinoma. The gene calls are TRBV7-6 and TRBJ1-1; D gene unclear. The CDR3: CASSFRTNTEAFF. Here the CDR3 DNA reads TGTGCCAGCAGCTTTCGGACGAACACTGAAGCTTTCTTT.